Sequencing of this T cell receptor beta chain was carried out in a study of vaccination and CD4 T cells after COVID-19. Trimming removed 1 base from V and 2 bases from J, with 14 bases in between. Germline lookup yields CDR1 SGHVS and CDR2 FQNEAQ. The length of the CDR3 is 16 residues. By share, this clonotype ranks as medium-sized. Its antigen is currently unknown. Treatment indicated: approximately 9-day PBMC culture with coronavirus spike peptide pools or control peptides (ViraFEST assay). Harvesting of the unexposed donor's CD4+ T cells predated the COVID-19 pandemic (2011-2018). For ViraFEST, peptide pools expanded antigen-specific T cells, after which the TCRs were sequenced. Cultured CD4+ T-cell DNA underwent Oncomine TCR Beta short-read sequencing. MiXCR was run by TCRdb on the PCR reads, yielding one entry per CDR3 protein. The sample includes around 3,000 distinct CDR3 sequences, over 15% seen only once; the top ten take approximately 25%.

Material for sequencing was CD4+ T cells from blood, cultured in vitro. The sequence was collected from a human donor in good health. The chain has TRBV7-8 and TRBJ1-1; D gene uncertain. CDR3 region: CASSLGGYQINTEAFF. CDR3 in DNA: TGTGCCAGCAGCTTAGGGGGTTATCAGATCAACACTGAAGCTTTCTTT.